Each of the 15 T cell receptor beta chains below was sequenced from the same sample in a study of STAT5B mutations in CD4+ large granular lymphocyte leukemia. Profiled with immunoSEQ multiplex PCR; TCRdb holds only in-frame clones, not every one. In the table there are about 35,000 clones, around 80% of which are singletons. Sequencing used CD4+ T cells from blood buffy coats. Source of these receptors: a human donor in good health.

This clone was found once. The chain links TRBV4-1 to TRBJ2-2; D gene ambiguous. V was clipped by 6 bases and J by 2 bases, with 16 bases between them. There are 16 residues in the CDR3. Looked up from germline, CDR1 is MGHRA and CDR2 is YSYEKL. CDR3 amino acids: CASRPGQASNTGELFF. CDR3 nucleotide sequence: TGCGCCAGCAGGCCGGGCCAGGCCAGTAACACCGGGGAGCTGTTTTTT.

This chain joins TRBV19 and TRBJ2-5, with D tentatively TRBD1 or TRBD2 (8 bases each). The germline CDR1 and CDR2 sequences are LNHDA and SQIVND (reference sequence). The V and J ends lost 1 base and 7 bases respectively, with 16 bases between them. The CDR3 loop spans 15 amino acids. CDR3 loop: CASSIAQGAGGTQYF. CDR3 nucleotides: TGTGCCAGTAGTATAGCCCAGGGGGCGGGAGGGACCCAGTACTTC.

V gene TRBV30 combines with J gene TRBJ1-6; D is undetermined. The CDR3 spans 12 residues. CDR1 is GTSNPN, CDR2 SVGIG, per germline (reference sequence). V lost 3 bases, J lost 6 bases, and 6 bases lay in between. In nucleotides, the CDR3 is TGTGCCTGGAGCGCATTTAATTCACCCCTCCACTTT. This sequence encodes CAWSAFNSPLHF.

The J gene is TRBJ1-2, the V gene TRBV28, with a tentative D call TRBD1 (6 bases). V lost 6 bases, J lost 4 bases, and 12 bases lay in between. Germline lookup yields CDR1 MDHEN and CDR2 SYDVKM. The CDR3 extends over 13 amino acids. The CDR3 spells CASRGDNRYGYTF. In DNA, the CDR3 is TGTGCCAGCAGAGGGGACAACCGCTATGGCTACACCTTC.

The chain is built from TRBV5-1 and TRBJ1-1, with a possible D match to TRBD1 (6 bases). Germline loops: CDR1 SGHRS, CDR2 YFSETQ. V lost 3 bases and J lost 3, with 15 bases in between. This CDR3 has 15 residues. The chain's CDR3 is CASSSQGTPDTEAFF. The DNA for the CDR3 is TGCGCCAGCAGCTCCCAGGGGACGCCGGACACTGAAGCTTTCTTT.

V usage is TRBV6-1 and J usage is TRBJ1-2; TRBD1 is a possible D gene (6 bases). This CDR3 is built from 14 residues. V was cut by 6 bases and J by 8 bases, with 19 bases left in between. Germline V gene lookup returns CDR1 MNHNS and CDR2 SASEGT. The CDR3 bases are TGTGCCAGCAGCGCTAGGACAGTCCAGGGGGGCTACACCTTC. It is translated as CASSARTVQGGYTF.

The count of this clone is one. The same CDR3 arises from other DNA sequences in this sample as well. This sequence joins TRBV7-9 and TRBJ2-1; 10 bases map to TRBD2. CDR3 size: 16 residues. After removal of 5 bases from V and 8 bases from J, the junction contained 12 bases not matched to a gene. Germline lookup yields CDR1 SEHNR and CDR2 FQNEAQ (reference sequence). The CDR3 bases are TGTGCCAGCAGCCCGAGGGGGACTAGCGTTGGTCATGAGCAGTTCTTC. Translation: CASSPRGTSVGHEQFF.

The chain is built from TRBV5-6 and TRBJ2-1; tentative D call: TRBD2 (5 bases). V was pared by 3 bases and J by 12 bases, with 13 bases between. Looked up from germline, CDR1 is SGHDT and CDR2 is YYEEEE. This CDR3 region has 12 residues. CDR3 region: CASSSLAFSQFF. CDR3 DNA sequence: TGTGCCAGCAGCTCCTTAGCGTTCTCGCAGTTCTTC.

The chain joins TRBV18 to TRBJ2-7, with 9 bases identical to TRBD1. V gave up 4 bases and J gave up 2 bases; unmatched junction bases: 6. CDR3 length: 15 amino acids. Germline V gene sequence: CDR1 KGHSH, CDR2 LQKENI. CDR3 sequence (DNA): TGTGCCAGCTCACTAGGGACAGGGCTTGCCTACGAGCAGTACTTC. Residues: CASSLGTGLAYEQYF.

The V gene is TRBV14, the J gene TRBJ2-7; D gene unclear. Germline-derived CDR1 and CDR2 are SGHDN and FVKESK. This CDR3 comprises 15 residues. Trimming cost V 2 bases and J 0 bases, with 11 bases left between them. CDR3 residues: CASSQLQVSSYEQYF. DNA for the CDR3: TGTGCCAGCAGCCAACTCCAGGTTTCCTCCTACGAGCAGTACTTC.

This chain uses TRBV19 with TRBJ1-5; the match to TRBD1 covers 9 bases. Per the germline V gene, CDR1 is LNHDA and CDR2 is SQIVND (reference sequence). The junction had 12 bases not matched to a gene; V was cut back by 5 bases and J by 4 bases. The CDR3 spans 17 residues. CDR3 DNA: TGTGCCAGTAGTCCCTTACAGGGGGCGATTAGTAATCAGCCCCAGCATTTT. Its translation is CASSPLQGAISNQPQHF.

The CDR3 DNA is TGTGCCAGCAGCCAGACGGGGAAAACTGAAGCTTTCTTT. Protein: CASSQTGKTEAFF. This chain connects TRBV7-9 to TRBJ1-1; the D is unclear. The length of the CDR3 is 13 residues. Deletions cut 5 bases from V and 5 bases from J, with 12 bases between. Germline V CDR1 and CDR2: SEHNR, FQNEAQ (reference sequence).

The chain links TRBV6-5 to TRBJ2-1; 8 bases align to TRBD2. The germline V gene has CDR1 MNHEY and CDR2 SVGAGI. Trimming took 6 bases from V and 4 from J; bases not matched to a gene: 5. CDR3 size: 14 residues. The CDR3 DNA is TGTGCCAGCAGGACAGCGGGGGCGTACAATGAGCAGTTCTTC. Amino acid sequence: CASRTAGAYNEQFF.

V and J are TRBV6-5 and TRBJ1-2; D is possibly TRBD1 (5 bases). Germline V gene data show CDR1 as MNHEY and CDR2 as SVGAGI. The CDR3 consists of 15 residues. V shed 5 bases and J shed 5 bases, with 18 bases lying between them. The DNA for the CDR3 is TGTGCCAGCAGTAATAGACAGAGCCCTTCATATGGCTACACCTTC. This translates into CASSNRQSPSYGYTF.

The chain uses TRBV18 and TRBJ1-5, with D maybe TRBD1 (6 bases). Germline values: CDR1 KGHSH, CDR2 LQKENI. V was shortened by 6 bases and J by 1 base, with 16 bases between the two germline ends. The CDR3 consists of 16 residues. DNA for the CDR3: TGTGCCAGCTCCCCGGGGGGGGCCAGGAGCAATCAGCCCCAGCATTTT. Encoded protein: CASSPGGARSNQPQHF.